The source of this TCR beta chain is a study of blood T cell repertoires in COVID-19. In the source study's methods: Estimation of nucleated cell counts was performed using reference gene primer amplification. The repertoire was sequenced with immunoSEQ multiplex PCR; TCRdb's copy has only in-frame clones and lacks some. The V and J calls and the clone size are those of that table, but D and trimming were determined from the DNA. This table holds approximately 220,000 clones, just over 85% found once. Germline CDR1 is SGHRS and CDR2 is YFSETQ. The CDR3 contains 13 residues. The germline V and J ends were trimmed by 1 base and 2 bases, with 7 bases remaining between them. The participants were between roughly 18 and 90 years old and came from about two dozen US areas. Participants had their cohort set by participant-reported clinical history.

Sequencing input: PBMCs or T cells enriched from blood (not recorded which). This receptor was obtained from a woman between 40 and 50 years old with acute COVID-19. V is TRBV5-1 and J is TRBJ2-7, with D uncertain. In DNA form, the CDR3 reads TGCGCCAGCAGCTTGTCCCCCACCTACGAGCAGTACTTC. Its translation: CASSLSPTYEQYF.